Presented here are 25 T cell receptor beta chains from one specimen sequenced in a study of T cells in localized non-small cell lung cancer. Repertoires were generated with immunoSEQ multiplex PCR, while TCRdb's copy carries only in-frame clones and drops some. This repertoire shows 25,000 to 30,000 clones, roughly 90% found once; its top ten account for 2.5% to 3%. Specimen: peripheral blood, collected before any cancer treatment. Receptors were obtained from a woman between 18 and 50 years old with stage I lung adenocarcinoma.

A single count supports this clone. The chain recombines TRBV27 with TRBJ2-1; weak D call: TRBD1 (5 bases). The CDR3 runs 13 residues. Germline CDR1 reads MNHEY; CDR2 reads SMNVEV (reference sequence). V lost 7 bases to trimming and J lost 8 bases, with 15 bases between them. The CDR3 loop reads CASTQGIGDEQFF. In nucleotides, the CDR3 is TGTGCCAGCACCCAGGGCATTGGAGATGAGCAGTTCTTC.

This chain uses TRBV5-6 with TRBJ2-3; TRBD2 agrees at 7 bases. V gave up 4 bases and J gave up 1 base; unmatched junction bases: 9. The germline V gene encodes CDR1 SGHDT and CDR2 YYEEEE. This CDR3 contains 16 residues. DNA of the CDR3: TGTGCCAGCAGCGTCTTCGGCGGGGGAGGCACAGATACGCAGTATTTT. This encodes CASSVFGGGGTDTQYF.

This chain joins TRBV18 and TRBJ1-1, with D unresolved. From germline, CDR1 is KGHSH and CDR2 LQKENI. Between the trimmed V and J ends, which lost 4 bases and 3 bases, there was a span of 15 bases. The CDR3 contains 15 residues. Here the CDR3 reads CASSLPWASHTEAFF. The DNA of the CDR3 is TGTGCCAGCTCACTACCTTGGGCCAGTCACACTGAAGCTTTCTTT.

V is TRBV10-3 and J is TRBJ2-1, with 7 bases identical to TRBD1. Germline V gene sequence: CDR1 ENHRY, CDR2 SYGVKD. With 0 bases clipped from V and 1 base from J, the junction kept 0 bases outside the gene matches. This CDR3 has 15 amino acids. The CDR3 DNA reads TGTGCCATCAGTGAGTCCAGGGGGTCCTACAATGAGCAGTTCTTC. This translates into CAISESRGSYNEQFF.

The chain carries TRBV12-5 and TRBJ2-2; D is perhaps TRBD1 (6 bases). V lost 5 bases to trimming and J lost 0 bases, with 13 bases between them. The CDR3 is made up of 16 amino acids. The germline V gene has CDR1 LGHNT and CDR2 FRNRAP. The CDR3 loop is CASGPDRTANTGELFF. The CDR3 nucleotides read TGTGCTAGTGGTCCCGACAGGACGGCGAACACCGGGGAGCTGTTTTTT.

This chain connects TRBV10-1 to TRBJ1-4; D is ambiguous. The ends were cut back, 0 bases at V and 0 bases at J, with 8 bases in the middle. CDR1 and CDR2 (germline): WNHNN, SYGVQD (reference sequence). The CDR3 covers 16 residues. The CDR3 reads CASSESNKTTNEKLFF. CDR3 coding DNA: TGCGCCAGCAGTGAGTCGAACAAGACAACTAATGAAAAACTGTTTTTT.

The count of this clone is one. The chain employs TRBV11-2 and TRBJ2-5; 8 bases agree with TRBD1. This CDR3 has 13 residues. The J segment lost 5 bases and the V segment lost 5 bases, leaving 4 bases of the junction unmatched. Germline CDR1 reads SGHAT; CDR2 reads FQNNGV. The CDR3 sequence: CASSRTGGETQYF. Here the CDR3 DNA reads TGTGCCAGCAGCCGAACAGGGGGGGAGACCCAGTACTTC.

This sequence joins TRBV18 and TRBJ1-1, with a weak D call TRBD1 (6 bases). Between the trimmed V and J ends, which lost 5 bases and 8 bases, there was a span of 15 bases. Per the germline V gene, CDR1 is KGHSH and CDR2 is LQKENI. CDR3 length equals 13 residues. The CDR3 nucleotides are TGTGCCAGCTCATCGGGACACTTAACGGAAGCTTTCTTT. Its protein product is CASSSGHLTEAFF.

The V and J genes are TRBV4-1 and TRBJ1-2, with 8 bases aligning to TRBD1. The V segment lost 7 bases and the J segment 2 bases; nucleotides outside the gene matches: 6. This CDR3 region has 14 residues. Germline loops: CDR1 MGHRA, CDR2 YSYEKL. CDR3 bases: TGCGCCAGCACCCGGACAGGGTCAAACTATGGCTACACCTTC. Its protein is CASTRTGSNYGYTF.

The rearrangement links TRBV6-6 to TRBJ1-1, with D unclear. This CDR3 region has 14 residues. Looked up from germline, CDR1 is MNHNY and CDR2 is SVGAGI (reference sequence). Between the trimmed V and J ends, which lost 10 bases and 1 base, there was a span of 16 bases. This CDR3 reads CATRLGPGNTEAFF. CDR3 in DNA: TGTGCCACCCGATTAGGCCCGGGGAACACTGAAGCTTTCTTT.

The V and J genes are TRBV2 and TRBJ2-7; D not certain. From germline, CDR1 is SNHLY and CDR2 FYNNEI. The length of the CDR3 is 12 residues. CDR3 sequence: CDSQDFCYEQYF. The CDR3 DNA is TGTGATAGTCAAGACTTCTGCTACGAGCAGTACTTC.

V and J are TRBV18 and TRBJ2-3, with TRBD1 as a possible D gene (5 bases). V was pared by 3 bases and J by 6 bases, with 13 bases between. CDR3 length: 14 amino acids. Germline CDR1 is KGHSH and CDR2 is LQKENI. The CDR3 reads CASSPTVVEDTQYF. The CDR3 DNA reads as TGTGCCAGCTCACCGACAGTGGTAGAGGATACGCAGTATTTT.

This rearrangement joins TRBV19 to TRBJ2-4; TRBD2 might be the D (6 bases). Deletions cut 5 bases from V and 1 base from J, with 12 bases between. Per the germline V gene, CDR1 is LNHDA and CDR2 is SQIVND (reference sequence). This CDR3 is 15 amino acids long. In DNA, the CDR3 is TGTGCCAGTAGTGGGACTTCCTTGGCCAAAAACATTCAGTACTTC. Its protein product is CASSGTSLAKNIQYF.

The chain joins TRBV19 to TRBJ1-1; TRBD1 might be the D (5 bases). The CDR3 spans 13 residues. The germline CDR1 and CDR2 sequences are LNHDA and SQIVND (reference sequence). V was cut by 3 bases and J by 3 bases, with 8 bases left in between. CDR3 sequence (DNA): TGTGCCAGTAGTATTTGGGGGGACACTGAAGCTTTCTTT. Translating gives CASSIWGDTEAFF.

The CDR3 nucleotides are TGTGCCAGCTCACCCACGAACATGGAGGAGACCCAGTACTTC. This codes for CASSPTNMEETQYF. V and J are TRBV18 and TRBJ2-5; D is undetermined. Germline values: CDR1 KGHSH, CDR2 LQKENI. There are 14 residues in the CDR3. Deletions cut 3 bases from V and 5 bases from J, with 13 bases between.

The gene calls are TRBV2 and TRBJ1-1; unclear D gene. The CDR3 length is 12 residues. Between the trimmed V and J ends, which lost 5 bases and 5 bases, there was a span of 9 bases. Germline V CDR1 and CDR2: SNHLY, FYNNEI. CDR3 in DNA: TGTGCCAGCAGTTTAGGGTCGACTGAAGCTTTCTTT. This translates into CASSLGSTEAFF.

The chain uses TRBV6-6 and TRBJ2-3, with TRBD2 matching over 7 bases. Germline lookup yields CDR1 MNHNY and CDR2 SVGAGI (reference sequence). The CDR3 has 15 residues. J lost 2 bases, V lost 1 base, and 3 bases had no gene match. The CDR3 DNA reads TGTGCCAGCAGTTACTGGGGGGGAGCCACAGATACGCAGTATTTT. Protein product: CASSYWGGATDTQYF.

The chain links TRBV5-1 to TRBJ1-2; tentatively, D is TRBD1 (6 bases). Per the germline V gene, CDR1 is SGHRS and CDR2 is YFSETQ. V was pared by 4 bases and J by 3 bases, with 13 bases between. This CDR3 region has 14 residues. CDR3 DNA sequence: TGCGCCAGCAGCCCCCGGACAGACTACTATGGCTACACCTTC. This codes for CASSPRTDYYGYTF.

This clone was counted a single time. The rearrangement joins TRBV6-5 to TRBJ2-7, with D perhaps TRBD2 (6 bases). The CDR3 length is 14 residues. Trimming removed 6 bases from V and 2 bases from J, with 14 bases in between. The germline gives CDR1 MNHEY, CDR2 SVGAGI. The CDR3 sequence: CASSPGTLTYEQYF. The CDR3 DNA follows: TGTGCCAGCAGCCCGGGGACTCTTACCTACGAGCAGTACTTC.

The chain couples TRBV5-5 to TRBJ2-1; 9 positions agree with TRBD1. The V segment lost 2 bases and the J segment 4 bases; nucleotides outside the gene matches: 1. The CDR3 covers 14 residues. The germline gives CDR1 SGHKS, CDR2 YYEKEE (reference sequence). The CDR3, as DNA: TGTGCCAGCAGCTTAGACAGGGGGTACAATGAGCAGTTCTTC. This sequence encodes CASSLDRGYNEQFF.

The chain employs TRBV7-9 and TRBJ2-7; 8 bases are a match to TRBD2. This CDR3 is built from 16 residues. Germline CDR1 is SEHNR and CDR2 is FQNEAQ (reference sequence). V was pared by 5 bases and J by 4 bases, with 13 bases of the junction left unmatched. CDR3: CASSQLSGRAVYEQYF. CDR3 nucleotides: TGTGCCAGCAGCCAATTATCCGGGAGGGCTGTATACGAGCAGTACTTC.

The chain couples TRBV28 to TRBJ2-3; 9 bases agree with TRBD2. J gave up 5 bases and V 5 bases, and 8 bases lay outside the gene matches. Germline V gives CDR1 MDHEN, CDR2 SYDVKM. The CDR3 extends over 15 amino acids. CDR3 loop: CASSLYSGSGDTQYF. The CDR3 DNA sequence: TGTGCCAGCAGTCTATATAGCGGGAGCGGAGATACGCAGTATTTT.

The CDR3, as DNA: TGTGCCAGCAGCTTGAAAGAGGGGTATCCTCATGGCTACACCTTC. This encodes CASSLKEGYPHGYTF. The chain uses TRBV5-4 and TRBJ1-2; TRBD1 might be the D (5 bases). The germline V gene encodes CDR1 SGHNT and CDR2 YYREEE (reference sequence). Trimming pared 1 base from V and 6 bases from J, leaving 16 bases between. The CDR3 is 15 amino acids. The whole variable domain, filled in from reference TRBV5-4 and TRBJ1-2, reads ETGVTQSPTHLIKTRGQQVTLRCSSQSGHNTVSWYQQALGQGPQFIFQYYREEENGRGNFPPRFSGLQFPNYSSELNVNALELDDSALYLCASSLKEGYPHGYTFGSGTRLTVV.

The chain is built from TRBV7-2 and TRBJ2-5, with D possibly being TRBD1 (6 bases). With 5 bases removed from V and 2 bases from J, the gap between germline ends came to 9 bases. Germline values: CDR1 SGHTA, CDR2 FQGNSA. This CDR3 comprises 13 residues. CDR3 in DNA: TGTGCCAGCAGCAAAGGACAGCAAGAGACCCAGTACTTC. This sequence encodes CASSKGQQETQYF.

The gene calls are TRBV11-2 and TRBJ1-3; D gene uncertain. Germline loops: CDR1 SGHAT, CDR2 FQNNGV. V lost 3 bases, J lost 1 base, and 7 bases lay in between. This CDR3 has 14 residues. The CDR3 sequence: CASSFRLSGNTIYF. For the CDR3, the DNA is TGTGCCAGCAGCTTTAGACTATCTGGAAACACCATATATTTT.